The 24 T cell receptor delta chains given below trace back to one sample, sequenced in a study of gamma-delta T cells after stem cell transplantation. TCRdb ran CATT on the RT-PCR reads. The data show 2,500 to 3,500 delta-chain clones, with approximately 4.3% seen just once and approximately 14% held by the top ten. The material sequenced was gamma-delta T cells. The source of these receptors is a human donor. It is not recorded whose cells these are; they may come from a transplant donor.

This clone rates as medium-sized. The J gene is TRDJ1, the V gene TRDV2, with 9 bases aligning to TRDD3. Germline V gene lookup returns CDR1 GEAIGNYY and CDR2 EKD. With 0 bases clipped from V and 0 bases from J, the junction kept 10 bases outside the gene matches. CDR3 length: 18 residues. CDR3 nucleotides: TGTGCCTGTGACACCGTGGGTACTGGGGGACCGTACACCGATAAACTCATCTTT. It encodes CACDTVGTGGPYTDKLIF.

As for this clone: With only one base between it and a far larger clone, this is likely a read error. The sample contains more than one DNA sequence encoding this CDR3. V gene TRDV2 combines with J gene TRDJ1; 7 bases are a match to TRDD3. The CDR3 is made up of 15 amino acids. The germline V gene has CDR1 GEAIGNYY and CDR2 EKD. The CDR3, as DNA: TGTGCCTGCGACACCCTGGGGGGGTACACCGATAAACTCATCTTT. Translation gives CACDTLGGYTDKLIF.

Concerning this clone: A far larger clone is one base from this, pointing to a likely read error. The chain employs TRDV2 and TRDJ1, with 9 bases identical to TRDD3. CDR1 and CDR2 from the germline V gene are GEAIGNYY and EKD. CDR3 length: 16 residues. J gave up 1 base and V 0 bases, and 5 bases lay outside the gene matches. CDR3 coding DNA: TGTGCCTGTGACACCGTGGGGGATAAGACCACCGATAAACTCATCTTT. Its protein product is CACDTVGDKTTDKLIF.

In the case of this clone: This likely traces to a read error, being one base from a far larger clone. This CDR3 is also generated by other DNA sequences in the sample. This CDR3 is CACVGLNADKLIF. The CDR3 nucleotides read TGCGCCTGTGTCGGCCTGAACGCAGATAAACTCATCTTT. The J gene is TRDJ1, the V gene TRDV2; D is undetermined. The CDR3 runs to 13 residues. Per the germline V gene, CDR1 is GEAIGNYY and CDR2 is EKD.

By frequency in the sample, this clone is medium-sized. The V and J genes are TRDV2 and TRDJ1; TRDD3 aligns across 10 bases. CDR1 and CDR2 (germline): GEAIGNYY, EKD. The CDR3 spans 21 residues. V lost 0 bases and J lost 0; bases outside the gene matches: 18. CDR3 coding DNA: TGTGCCTGTGACACCCTCGAGAGGGGGATACGCGGTAAGGGGTACACCGATAAACTCATCTTT. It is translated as CACDTLERGIRGKGYTDKLIF.

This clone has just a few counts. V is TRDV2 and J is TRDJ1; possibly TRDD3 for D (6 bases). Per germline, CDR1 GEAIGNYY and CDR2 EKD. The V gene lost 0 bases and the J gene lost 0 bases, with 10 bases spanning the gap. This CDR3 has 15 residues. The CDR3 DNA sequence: TGTGCCTGTGACACCCTGGGGACTCACACCGATAAACTCATCTTT. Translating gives CACDTLGTHTDKLIF.

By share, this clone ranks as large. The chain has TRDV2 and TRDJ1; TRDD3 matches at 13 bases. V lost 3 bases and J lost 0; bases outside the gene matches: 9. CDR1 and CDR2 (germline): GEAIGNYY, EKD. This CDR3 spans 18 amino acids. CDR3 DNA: TGTGCCTGTGACCCCGTACTGGGGGATACGCAGTACACCGATAAACTCATCTTT. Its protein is CACDPVLGDTQYTDKLIF.

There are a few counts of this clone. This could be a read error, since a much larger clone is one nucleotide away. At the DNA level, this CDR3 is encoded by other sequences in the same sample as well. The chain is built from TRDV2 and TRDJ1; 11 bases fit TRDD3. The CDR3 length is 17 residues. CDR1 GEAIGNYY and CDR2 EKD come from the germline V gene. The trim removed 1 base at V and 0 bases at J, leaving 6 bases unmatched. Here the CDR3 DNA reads TGTGCCTGTGACACTCTGCTGGGGGATACCAACACCGATAAACTCATCTTT. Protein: CACDTLLGDTNTDKLIF.

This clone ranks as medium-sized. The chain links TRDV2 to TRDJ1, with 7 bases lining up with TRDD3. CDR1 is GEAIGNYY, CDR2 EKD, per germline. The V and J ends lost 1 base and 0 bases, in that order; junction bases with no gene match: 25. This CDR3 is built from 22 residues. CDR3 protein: CACDTPFTGDPRVSSYTDKLIF. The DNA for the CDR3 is TGTGCCTGTGACACACCATTTACTGGGGATCCCCGAGTTAGTTCTTACACCGATAAACTCATCTTT.

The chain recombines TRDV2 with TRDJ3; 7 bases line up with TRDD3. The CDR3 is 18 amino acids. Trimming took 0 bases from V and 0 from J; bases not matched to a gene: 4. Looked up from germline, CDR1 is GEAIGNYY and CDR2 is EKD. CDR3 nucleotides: TGTGCCTGTGACACCTGGGGGACTAGCTCCTGGGACACCCGACAGATGTTTTTC. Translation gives CACDTWGTSSWDTRQMFF.

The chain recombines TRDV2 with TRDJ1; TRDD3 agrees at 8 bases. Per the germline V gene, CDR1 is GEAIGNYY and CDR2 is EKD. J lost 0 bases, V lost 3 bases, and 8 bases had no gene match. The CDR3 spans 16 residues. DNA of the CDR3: TGTGCCTGTGACTCCCTCGTACTGGGGGACACCGATAAACTCATCTTT. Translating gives CACDSLVLGDTDKLIF.

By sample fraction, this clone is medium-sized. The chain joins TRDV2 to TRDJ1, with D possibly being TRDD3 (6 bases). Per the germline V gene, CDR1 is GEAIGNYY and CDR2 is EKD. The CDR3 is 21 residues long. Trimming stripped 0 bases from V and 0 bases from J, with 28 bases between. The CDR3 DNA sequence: TGTGCCTGTGACACCGTTGGTGGGGGCCCGGACCGGCCCCAGGACACCGATAAACTCATCTTT. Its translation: CACDTVGGGPDRPQDTDKLIF.

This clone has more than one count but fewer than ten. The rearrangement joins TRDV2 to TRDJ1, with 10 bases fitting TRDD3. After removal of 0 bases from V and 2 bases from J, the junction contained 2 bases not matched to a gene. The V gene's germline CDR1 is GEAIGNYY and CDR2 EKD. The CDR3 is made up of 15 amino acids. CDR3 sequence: CACDTVLGDTDKLIF. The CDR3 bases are TGTGCCTGTGACACCGTACTGGGGGATACCGATAAACTCATCTTT.

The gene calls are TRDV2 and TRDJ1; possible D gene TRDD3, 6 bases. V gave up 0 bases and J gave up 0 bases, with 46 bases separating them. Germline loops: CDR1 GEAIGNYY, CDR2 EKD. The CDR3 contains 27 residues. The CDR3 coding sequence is TGTGCCTGTGACACCGTTGAGGCGGTTGCTGGGGATCCCCACGTACGAAAAAACCGTGGGTACACCGATAAACTCATCTTT. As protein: CACDTVEAVAGDPHVRKNRGYTDKLIF.

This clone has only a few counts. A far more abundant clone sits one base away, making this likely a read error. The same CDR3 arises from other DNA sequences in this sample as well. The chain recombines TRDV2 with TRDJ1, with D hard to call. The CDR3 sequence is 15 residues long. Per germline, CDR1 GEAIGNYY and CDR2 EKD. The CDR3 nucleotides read TGTGCCTGCGACACCCTCGTCAGTTCCACCGATAAACTCATCTTT. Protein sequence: CACDTLVSSTDKLIF.

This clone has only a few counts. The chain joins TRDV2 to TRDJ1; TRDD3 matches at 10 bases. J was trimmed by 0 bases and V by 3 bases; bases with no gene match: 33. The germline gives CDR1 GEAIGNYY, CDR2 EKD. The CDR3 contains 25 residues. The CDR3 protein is CACDPIPVSTGGFGDRADHTDKLIF. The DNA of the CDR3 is TGTGCCTGTGACCCCATTCCCGTAAGTACTGGGGGATTCGGAGACCGGGCCGACCACACCGATAAACTCATCTTT.

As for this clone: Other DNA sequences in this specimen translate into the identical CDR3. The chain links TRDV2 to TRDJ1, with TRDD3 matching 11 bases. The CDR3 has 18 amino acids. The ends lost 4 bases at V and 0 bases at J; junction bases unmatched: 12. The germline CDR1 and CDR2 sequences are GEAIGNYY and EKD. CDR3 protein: CACDPLGDTLPHTDKLIF. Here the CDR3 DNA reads TGTGCCTGTGATCCCCTGGGGGATACCCTCCCACACACCGATAAACTCATCTTT.

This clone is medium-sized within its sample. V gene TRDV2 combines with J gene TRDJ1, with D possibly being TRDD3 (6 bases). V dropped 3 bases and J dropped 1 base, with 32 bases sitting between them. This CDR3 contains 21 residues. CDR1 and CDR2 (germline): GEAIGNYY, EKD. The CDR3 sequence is CACDPLGGSTSTLLGTDKLIF. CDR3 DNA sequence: TGTGCCTGTGACCCGTTGGGAGGTTCCACATCGACTTTACTGGGCACCGATAAACTCATCTTT.

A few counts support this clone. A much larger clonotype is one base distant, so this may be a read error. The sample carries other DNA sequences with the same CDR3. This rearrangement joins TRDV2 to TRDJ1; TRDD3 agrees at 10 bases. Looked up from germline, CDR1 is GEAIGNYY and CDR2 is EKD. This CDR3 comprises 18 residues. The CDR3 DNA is TGTGCCTGCGACATCATTCCGGGGGGGATACGAAAGGACGATAAACTCATCTTT. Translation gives CACDIIPGGIRKDDKLIF.

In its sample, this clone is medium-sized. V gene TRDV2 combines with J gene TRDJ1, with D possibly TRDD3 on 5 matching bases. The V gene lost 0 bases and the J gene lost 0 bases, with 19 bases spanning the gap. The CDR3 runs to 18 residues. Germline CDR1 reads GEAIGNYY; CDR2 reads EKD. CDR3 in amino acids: CACDTLDPMGLYTDKLIF. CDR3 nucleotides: TGTGCCTGTGACACCTTAGATCCCATGGGATTATACACCGATAAACTCATCTTT.

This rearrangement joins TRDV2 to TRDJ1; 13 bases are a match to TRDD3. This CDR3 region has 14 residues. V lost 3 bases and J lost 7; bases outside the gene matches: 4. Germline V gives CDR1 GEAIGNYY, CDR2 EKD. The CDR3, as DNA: TGTGCCTGTGACCCACTGGGGGATACGATTAAACTCATCTTT. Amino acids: CACDPLGDTIKLIF.

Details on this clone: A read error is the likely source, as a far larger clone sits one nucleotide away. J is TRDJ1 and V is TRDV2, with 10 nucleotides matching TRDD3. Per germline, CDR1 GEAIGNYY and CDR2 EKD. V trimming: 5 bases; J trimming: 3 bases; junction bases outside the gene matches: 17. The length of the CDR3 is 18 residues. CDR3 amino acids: CACGPLLTGDTRADKLIF. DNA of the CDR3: TGTGCCTGTGGCCCTCTCTTGACGGGGGATACGCGGGCCGATAAACTCATCTTT.

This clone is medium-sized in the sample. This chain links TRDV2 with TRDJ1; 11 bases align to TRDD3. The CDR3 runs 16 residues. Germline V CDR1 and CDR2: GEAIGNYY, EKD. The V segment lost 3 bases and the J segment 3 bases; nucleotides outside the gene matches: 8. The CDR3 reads CACDRLGDIWPDKLIF. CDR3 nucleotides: TGTGCCTGTGACCGACTGGGGGATATTTGGCCCGATAAACTCATCTTT.

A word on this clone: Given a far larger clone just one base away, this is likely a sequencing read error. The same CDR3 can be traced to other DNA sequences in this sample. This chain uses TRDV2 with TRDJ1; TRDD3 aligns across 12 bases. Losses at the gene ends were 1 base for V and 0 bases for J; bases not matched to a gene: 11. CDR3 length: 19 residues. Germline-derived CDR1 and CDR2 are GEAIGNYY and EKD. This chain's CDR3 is CACDTMSLGDTEYTDKLIF. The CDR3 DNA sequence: TGTGCCTGTGACACAATGAGTCTGGGGGATACGGAGTACACCGATAAACTCATCTTT.